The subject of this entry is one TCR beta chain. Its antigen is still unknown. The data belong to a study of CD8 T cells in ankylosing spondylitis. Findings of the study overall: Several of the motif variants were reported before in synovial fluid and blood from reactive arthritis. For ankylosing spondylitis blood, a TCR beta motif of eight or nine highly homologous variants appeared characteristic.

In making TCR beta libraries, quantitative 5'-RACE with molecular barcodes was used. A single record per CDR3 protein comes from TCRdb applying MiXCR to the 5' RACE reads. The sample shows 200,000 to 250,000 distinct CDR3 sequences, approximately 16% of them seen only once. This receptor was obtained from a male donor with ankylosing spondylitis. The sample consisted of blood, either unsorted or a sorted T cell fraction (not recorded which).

For the CDR3, the DNA is TGTGCCAGCAGCTTAACGGACTCGGGTGGAGTTAACTATGGCTACACCTTC. Translated, it gives CASSLTDSGGVNYGYTF. V gene TRBV7-9 combines with J gene TRBJ1-2; D gene uncertain. CDR3 length equals 17 residues. Germline V lookup: CDR1 SEHNR, CDR2 FQNEAQ (reference sequence). With 2 bases removed from V and 1 base from J, the gap between germline ends came to 17 bases. The whole variable domain, remainder taken from reference TRBV7-9 and TRBJ1-2, is DTGVSQNPRHKITKRGQNVTFRCDPISEHNRLYWYRQTLGQGPEFLTYFQNEAQLEKSRLLSDRFSAERPKGSFSTLEIQRTEQGDSAMYLCASSLTDSGGVNYGYTFGSGTRLTVV.